The T cell receptor (beta chain) under discussion was sequenced for a study of CXCR3-negative and CXCR3-positive naive CD8 T cells. Study-level points and caveats: For CXCR3-positive naive cells, TRB CDR3s were more hydrophobic than those of CXCR3-negative naive cells.

cDNA libraries for TRB were generated by 5' RACE incorporating UMI labels. TCRdb processed the 5' RACE reads again and assigns one entry to each CDR3 protein, with no DNA. This table holds roughly 130,000 distinct CDR3 sequences. A word on this clonotype: Its antigen is unknown.

The CDR3 length is 16 residues. Researchers sorted some 270,000 cells of each CD8+ T cell subset in triplicate. The TCR originated in a human donor in good health. Some clones in this sample may be carry-over from other donors' samples. Sample: naive CXCR3+ CD8+ T cells from blood. As for subset: CD45RO-CCR7+CD27+CD95- naive CD8+ T cells expressing CXCR3 (TNR3+). The chain joins TRBV21-1 to TRBJ2-1. TRBV21-1 is assigned pseudogene status. CDR3 residues: CASSKEQRGAYNEQFF.